The rows below give T cell receptor beta chains drawn from one sample of a study of shared clonotypes between healthy human individuals. Libraries were prepared by immunoSEQ multiplex PCR; TCRdb keeps only in-frame clonotypes and omits some of them. The data contain approximately 2.4 million clones, approximately 94% of them singletons. The sample taken for sequencing was naive CD4+ T cells sorted from blood. The source is a man aged 18 to 30 in good health. Each CDR3 is given with its conserved first and last residue. Fields, in order: J gene, V gene, D gene, clone size, CDR3 protein, CDR3 DNA. The D gene is left open where the match is weak. Rows give clone size only sometimes, using once, few, many, or a class for an expanded clone.

TRBJ2-3,TRBV10-3,TRBD1,NA,CAISESAGGYTDTQYF,TGTGCCATCAGTGAGTCGGCAGGGGGCTATACAGATACGCAGTATTTT
TRBJ1-1,TRBV6-6,TRBD1,NA,CAMRQGDTEAFF,TGTGCCATGAGACAGGGGGACACTGAAGCTTTCTTT
TRBJ2-7,TRBV28,NA,NA,CASSFNPRQSSYEQYF,TGTGCCAGCAGTTTTAATCCTCGGCAAAGCTCCTACGAGCAGTACTTC
TRBJ1-2,TRBV6-5,NA,NA,CASTSPSFEYTF,TGTGCCAGCACCTCTCCCTCATTCGAGTACACCTTC
TRBJ1-6,TRBV5-4,TRBD1,NA,CASAQGNSPLHF,TGTGCCAGCGCACAGGGGAATTCACCCCTCCACTTT
TRBJ1-3,TRBV6-5,NA,NA,CASSDSFSGNTIYF,TGTGCCAGCAGCGACTCCTTCTCTGGAAACACCATATATTTT
TRBJ2-5,TRBV18,NA,NA,CASSISSRETQYF,TGTGCCAGCTCAATATCCAGTCGAGAGACCCAGTACTTC
TRBJ2-7,TRBV28,NA,NA,CASSDSRGPAYEQYF,TGTGCCAGCAGTGACTCCCGGGGGCCGGCCTACGAGCAGTACTTC
TRBJ2-5,TRBV7-9,NA,NA,CASSVQETQYF,TGTGCCAGCAGCGTGCAAGAGACCCAGTACTTC
TRBJ2-7,TRBV5-8,TRBD2,NA,CASSQGLAGAYEQYF,TGTGCCAGCAGCCAAGGTTTAGCGGGGGCCTACGAGCAGTACTTC
TRBJ2-7,TRBV5-1,TRBD1,NA,CASSLDRVEQYF,TGCGCCAGCAGCCTGGACAGGGTCGAGCAGTACTTC
TRBJ2-3,TRBV5-1,TRBD1,NA,CASKKTGGVDTQYF,TGCGCCAGCAAGAAGACAGGGGGGGTAGATACGCAGTATTTT
TRBJ2-5,TRBV18,NA,NA,CASSPRLRREETQYF,TGTGCCAGCTCACCCAGACTGCGAAGGGAAGAGACCCAGTACTTC
TRBJ2-7,TRBV6-6,NA,once,CASSNRQISSYEQYF,TGTGCCAGCAGCAATCGACAGATAAGCTCCTACGAGCAGTACTTC
TRBJ2-2,TRBV7-6,NA,NA,CASRGQAGQTGELFF,TGTGCCAGCCGTGGACAGGCGGGACAGACCGGGGAGCTGTTTTTT
TRBJ2-1,TRBV30,NA,NA,CAWSVLSGWRNEQFF,TGTGCCTGGAGTGTACTTAGCGGATGGAGGAATGAGCAGTTCTTC
TRBJ1-6,TRBV7-2,NA,NA,CASSFSQGLRNSPLHF,TGTGCCAGCAGCTTTAGCCAGGGGCTGCGAAATTCACCCCTCCACTTT
TRBJ1-1,TRBV30,NA,NA,CAWSPTALTEAFF,TGTGCCTGGAGCCCGACCGCGCTCACTGAAGCTTTCTTT